This T cell receptor (beta chain) was captured by sequencing in a study of cytomegalovirus exposure and HLA in healthy donors. The primer mix had 60 Vbeta and 13 Jbeta primers. Libraries were prepared by immunoSEQ multiplex PCR; TCRdb keeps only in-frame clonotypes and omits some of them. The sample records more than 120,000 clones, around 78% being singletons. The clonotype comes from a woman aged 40-49 years in good health and CMV-seropositive. The sample consisted of PBMCs.

CDR3: CASSSGTAQVSYEQYF. The CDR3 DNA follows: TGTGCCAGCAGTTCCGGGACTGCCCAAGTCTCCTACGAGCAGTACTTC. The chain employs TRBV7-9 and TRBJ2-7; weak D call: TRBD2 (6 bases). Germline CDR1 SEHNR, CDR2 FQNEAQ (reference sequence). The V end lost 6 bases, the J end lost 0 bases, and 18 bases lay between the germline ends. CDR3 length: 16 amino acids.